Listed here are 19 T cell receptor beta chains from one sample, sequenced in a study of shared clonotypes between healthy human individuals. The method was immunoSEQ multiplex PCR; TCRdb's version includes in-frame clones alone and lacks a portion of them. Of about 490,000 clones listed, less than 80% were seen once; the top ten hold 10% to 15%. Sequenced sample: PBMCs. These receptors originate from a woman between 40 and 50 years old in good health. Some clones in this sample may be carry-over from other donors' samples.

The chain uses TRBV28 and TRBJ2-3, with TRBD2 matching 8 bases. The length of the CDR3 is 15 residues. V dropped 5 bases and J dropped 6; count of bases not matched to a gene: 10. The V gene's germline CDR1 is MDHEN and CDR2 SYDVKM. The DNA of the CDR3 is TGTGCCAGCAGTCGGTGGAGCGGGAGATCCGATACGCAGTATTTT. It encodes CASSRWSGRSDTQYF. The complete variable domain, with remaining parts taken from reference TRBV28 and TRBJ2-3, reads DVKVTQSSRYLVKRTGEKVFLECVQDMDHENMFWYRQDPGLGLRLIYFSYDVKMKEKGDIPEGYSVSREKKERFSLILESASTNQTSMYLCASSRWSGRSDTQYFGPGTRLTVL.

The chain couples TRBV6-1 to TRBJ2-7; weak D call: TRBD2 (5 bases). CDR3 length equals 14 residues. Trimming took 4 bases from V and 0 from J, leaving 10 bases between them. Germline-derived CDR1 and CDR2 are MNHNS and SASEGT. CDR3 in DNA: TGTGCCAGCAGTGGAACTAGAAGCTCCTACGAGCAGTACTTC. Its protein is CASSGTRSSYEQYF.

The V call is TRBV5-1, the J call TRBJ2-4; D might be TRBD2 (5 bases). V was shortened by 5 bases and J by 3 bases, with 15 bases between the two germline ends. This CDR3 has 15 amino acids. CDR1 and CDR2 from the germline V gene are SGHRS and YFSETQ. This CDR3 reads CASRPVYRGKNIQYF. CDR3 bases: TGCGCCAGCAGACCAGTTTACCGGGGCAAAAACATTCAGTACTTC.

In this sample, this clone turned up a few times. The gene calls are TRBV7-2 and TRBJ2-3; D perhaps matches TRBD2 (5 bases). Trimming cost V 3 bases and J 10 bases, with 11 bases left between them. CDR1 and CDR2 from the germline V gene are SGHTA and FQGNSA. The CDR3 length is 12 residues. The CDR3 sequence: CASSLARRAQYF. The DNA for the CDR3 is TGTGCCAGCAGCTTGGCCCGGCGGGCGCAGTATTTT.

Concerning this clone: A far larger clone is off by one base, so a read error is likely. The J gene is TRBJ2-2, the V gene TRBV5-1; D remains ambiguous. CDR3 length: 14 residues. Trimming left V 7 bases short and J 1 base short, with 11 bases between. Looked up from germline, CDR1 is SGHRS and CDR2 is YFSETQ. The CDR3 DNA follows: TGCGCCAGCGCGACTGGCGAGAACACCGGGGAGCTGTTTTTT. As protein: CASATGENTGELFF.

The rearrangement links TRBV5-1 to TRBJ1-2, with D perhaps matching TRBD1 (5 bases). CDR1 and CDR2 (germline): SGHRS, YFSETQ. The V gene lost 0 bases and the J gene lost 4 bases, with 16 bases spanning the gap. The CDR3 spans 16 residues. This CDR3 is CASSLVSGAKSYGYTF. The CDR3, as DNA: TGCGCCAGCAGCTTGGTGAGCGGGGCCAAGAGCTATGGCTACACCTTC.

This clone was counted only a few times. V gene TRBV6-5 combines with J gene TRBJ2-1; D unresolved. The CDR3 is 10 amino acids. V gave up 6 bases and J gave up 4 bases, with 1 base separating them. Germline-derived CDR1 and CDR2 are MNHEY and SVGAGI. DNA of the CDR3: TGTGCCAGCAGGTACAATGAGCAGTTCTTC. This translates into CASRYNEQFF.

Concerning this clone itself: This may be a read error: a much more frequent sequence differs by one nucleotide. The identical CDR3 is also encoded by other nucleotide sequences in the sample. This rearrangement joins TRBV6-4 to TRBJ2-2; possibly TRBD2 for D (6 bases). The germline V gene encodes CDR1 MRHNA and CDR2 SNTAGT. The CDR3 runs 15 residues. For the CDR3, the DNA is TGTGCCAGCAGTGCGGGACTGGGGAACACTGGGGAGCTGTTTTTT. It encodes CASSAGLGNTGELFF.

The chain employs TRBV28 and TRBJ2-5; a weak D match, TRBD2 (6 bases). The CDR3 sequence is 17 residues long. V was trimmed by 6 bases and J by 1 base, leaving 21 bases between them. Germline-derived CDR1 and CDR2 are MDHEN and SYDVKM. The DNA for the CDR3 is TGTGCCAGCAGGGCGGGGTACGGGACGGGGGTCCAAGAGACCCAGTACTTC. Translating it yields CASRAGYGTGVQETQYF.

Comment on this clone: A far larger clone is only one base removed, so a read error is likely. The V gene is TRBV6-4, the J gene TRBJ1-5, with D unclear. Germline V gives CDR1 MRHNA, CDR2 SNTAGT. Trimming pared 5 bases from V and 3 bases from J, leaving 8 bases between. This CDR3 has 13 residues. CDR3 region: CASSKESNQPQHF. The CDR3 nucleotides read TGTGCCAGCAGTAAAGAGTCCAATCAGCCCCAGCATTTT.

V and J are TRBV7-8 and TRBJ1-4; weak D call: TRBD1 (6 bases). V was cut by 3 bases and J by 3 bases, with 8 bases left in between. The CDR3 extends over 14 amino acids. Germline lookup yields CDR1 SGHVS and CDR2 FQNEAQ. Here the CDR3 DNA reads TGTGCCAGCAGCTTCAGGGGACCTAATGAAAAACTGTTTTTT. Translating gives CASSFRGPNEKLFF.

V and J are TRBV9 and TRBJ2-3; 11 bases line up with TRBD2. The junction had 12 bases not matched to a gene; V was cut back by 3 bases and J by 6 bases. CDR1 SGDLS and CDR2 YYNGEE come from the germline V gene. There are 17 residues in the CDR3. In DNA form, the CDR3 reads TGTGCCAGCAGCGCCGGTGGGGGTAGCGGGAGGGTTGATACGCAGTATTTT. Its protein product is CASSAGGGSGRVDTQYF.

This chain links TRBV7-9 with TRBJ2-1; 7 nucleotides match TRBD2. With 3 bases clipped from V and 4 bases from J, the junction kept 6 bases outside the gene matches. CDR1 SEHNR and CDR2 FQNEAQ come from the germline V gene (reference sequence). There are 15 residues in the CDR3. CDR3 in amino acids: CASSLGGSGYNEQFF. CDR3 nucleotides: TGTGCCAGCAGCTTGGGCGGGAGTGGGTACAATGAGCAGTTCTTC.

The chain has TRBV14 and TRBJ1-3; 8 bases are a match to TRBD1. The CDR3 contains 14 residues. Trimming cost V 4 bases and J 2 bases; bases outside gene matches: 1. Germline assignment: CDR1 SGHDN and CDR2 FVKESK. The chain's CDR3 is CASSRQGPGNTIYF. CDR3 coding DNA: TGTGCCAGCAGCCGACAGGGGCCTGGAAACACCATATATTTT.

The chain has TRBV19 and TRBJ2-7; the match to TRBD2 covers 8 bases. The CDR3 runs to 15 residues. V gave up 5 bases and J gave up 3 bases; unmatched junction bases: 9. Germline CDR1 reads LNHDA; CDR2 reads SQIVND (reference sequence). The CDR3 coding sequence is TGTGCCAGTAGTCCACAAACCGGGACTAGCTACGAGCAGTACTTC. It encodes CASSPQTGTSYEQYF.

The CDR3 spells CASSPRDRRRAFF. CDR3 nucleotides: TGTGCCAGCAGTCCAAGGGACAGGAGGAGAGCTTTCTTT. This chain connects TRBV28 to TRBJ1-1; TRBD1 agrees at 8 bases. Trimming removed 5 bases from V and 10 bases from J; junction bases left unmatched: 9. This CDR3 spans 13 amino acids. The germline gives CDR1 MDHEN, CDR2 SYDVKM.

The chain carries TRBV28 and TRBJ2-1; TRBD1 is a possible D gene (5 bases). CDR1 MDHEN and CDR2 SYDVKM come from the germline V gene. CDR3 length: 16 amino acids. V shed 5 bases and J shed 2 bases, with 16 bases lying between them. The CDR3 nucleotides read TGTGCCAGCAGTCCCCTCACAGGTCAGGCCTACAATGAGCAGTTCTTC. Protein product: CASSPLTGQAYNEQFF.

The chain recombines TRBV2 with TRBJ2-5, with D possibly TRBD2 on 7 matching bases. The CDR3 spans 15 residues. Per the germline V gene, CDR1 is SNHLY and CDR2 is FYNNEI. Between the trimmed V and J ends, which lost 4 bases and 4 bases, there was a span of 16 bases. This CDR3 is CASSVRGGSGETQYF. The DNA for the CDR3 is TGTGCCAGCAGTGTCAGGGGAGGGTCAGGAGAGACCCAGTACTTC.

The chain combines TRBV30 with TRBJ2-3; either TRBD1 or TRBD2 may fit D (5 bases each). This CDR3 has 16 residues. Germline V gene sequence: CDR1 GTSNPN, CDR2 SVGIG (reference sequence). Trimming left V 3 bases short and J 2 bases short, with 18 bases between. The chain's CDR3 is CAWRAVGAGNTDTQYF. In DNA form, the CDR3 reads TGTGCCTGGAGGGCCGTCGGGGCCGGAAACACAGATACGCAGTATTTT.